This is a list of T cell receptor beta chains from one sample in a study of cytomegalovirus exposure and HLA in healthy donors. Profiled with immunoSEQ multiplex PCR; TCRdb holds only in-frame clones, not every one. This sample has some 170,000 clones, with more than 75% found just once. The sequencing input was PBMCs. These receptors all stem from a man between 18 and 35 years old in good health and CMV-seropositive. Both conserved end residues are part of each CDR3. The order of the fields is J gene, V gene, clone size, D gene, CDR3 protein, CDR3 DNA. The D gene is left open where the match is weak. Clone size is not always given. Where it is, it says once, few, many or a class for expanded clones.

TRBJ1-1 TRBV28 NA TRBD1 CASSPIDRETEAFF TGTGCCAGCAGTCCAATCGACAGGGAAACTGAAGCTTTCTTT
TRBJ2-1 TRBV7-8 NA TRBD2 CASSLVPSGDSYNEQFF TGTGCCAGCAGCTTAGTTCCTAGCGGGGACTCCTACAATGAGCAGTTCTTC
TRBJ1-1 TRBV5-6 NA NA CASSLLGENTEAFF TGTGCCAGCAGCCTGCTAGGGGAGAACACTGAAGCTTTCTTT
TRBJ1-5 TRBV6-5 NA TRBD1 CASRDRGSHQPQHF TGTGCCAGCAGGGACAGGGGTTCCCATCAGCCCCAGCATTTT
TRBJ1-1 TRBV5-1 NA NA CASSLSNLGSGGDYF TGCGCCAGCAGCCTAAGTAATTTGGGGTCGGGGGGCGACTACTTT
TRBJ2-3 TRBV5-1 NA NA CASSLGHLPGDTQYF TGCGCCAGCAGCTTGGGACACCTCCCGGGGGATACGCAGTATTTT
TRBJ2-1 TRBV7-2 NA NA CASSLEGNEQFF TGTGCCAGCAGCTTGGAGGGCAATGAGCAGTTCTTC
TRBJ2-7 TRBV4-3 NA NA CASSPRGSEQYF TGCGCCAGCAGCCCCAGGGGCTCCGAGCAGTACTTC
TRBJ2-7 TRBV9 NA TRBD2 CASSVSSTSGAYEQYF TGTGCCAGCAGCGTATCGTCAACTAGCGGTGCCTACGAGCAGTACTTC
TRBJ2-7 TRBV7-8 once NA CASSLALADEQYF TGTGCCAGCAGCTTAGCACTAGCTGACGAGCAGTACTTC
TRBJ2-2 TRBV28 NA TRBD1 CASRPTGGTGELFF TGTGCCAGCAGACCTACAGGGGGCACCGGGGAGCTGTTTTTT
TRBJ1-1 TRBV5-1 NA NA CASSLGGGDTEAFF TGCGCCAGCAGCTTGGGAGGGGGTGACACTGAAGCTTTCTTT
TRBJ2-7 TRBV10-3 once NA CANRGGASYEQYF TGTGCCAACCGAGGGGGAGCCAGCTACGAGCAGTACTTC
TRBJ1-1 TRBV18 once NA CASSHRALGGHNTEAFF TGTGCCAGCTCACACAGGGCGTTAGGGGGACACAACACTGAAGCTTTCTTT
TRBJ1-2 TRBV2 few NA CASSAGGYTF TGTGCCAGCAGTGCCGGTGGCTACACCTTC
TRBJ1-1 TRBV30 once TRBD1 CAWALQGRVNTEAFF TGTGCCTGGGCCTTACAGGGGCGCGTGAACACTGAAGCTTTCTTT
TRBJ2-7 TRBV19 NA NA CASSIRGLGGEQYF TGTGCCAGTAGTATTCGGGGCCTCGGGGGTGAGCAGTACTTC
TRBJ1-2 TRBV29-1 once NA CSVEGDGAGYGYTF TGCAGCGTTGAAGGGGACGGAGCGGGCTATGGCTACACCTTC
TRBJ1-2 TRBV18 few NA CASSHRDGGYTF TGTGCCAGCTCACACAGGGATGGCGGCTACACCTTC
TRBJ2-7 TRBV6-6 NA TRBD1 CASTRPGQGAYEQYF TGTGCCAGCACCAGACCGGGACAGGGGGCGTACGAGCAGTACTTC
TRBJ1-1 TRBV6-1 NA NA CASILNTEAFF TGTGCCAGCATCTTGAACACTGAAGCTTTCTTT
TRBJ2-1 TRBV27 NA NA CASSFTPPPWPDEQFF TGTGCCAGCAGTTTCACCCCACCCCCCTGGCCCGATGAGCAGTTCTTC
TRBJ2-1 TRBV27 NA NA CASSLYGNEQFF TGTGCCAGCAGTTTATACGGTAATGAGCAGTTCTTC
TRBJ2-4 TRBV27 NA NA CASSFNGGNIQYF TGTGCCAGCAGTTTCAACGGGGGAAACATTCAGTACTTC
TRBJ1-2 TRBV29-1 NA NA CSVEGRYGYTF TGCAGCGTTGAGGGGCGCTATGGCTACACCTTC
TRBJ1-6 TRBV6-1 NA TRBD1 CASSEEGGSNSPLHF TGTGCCAGCAGTGAAGAAGGGGGCTCGAATTCACCCCTCCACTTT
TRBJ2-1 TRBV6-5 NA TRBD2 CASRPSGVGEQFF TGTGCCAGCCGTCCTAGCGGGGTCGGTGAGCAGTTCTTC
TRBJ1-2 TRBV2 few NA CASESGGGYTF TGTGCCAGCGAGTCCGGCGGCGGCTACACCTTC
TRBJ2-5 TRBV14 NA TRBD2 CASSQIAGVGETQYF TGTGCCAGCAGCCAAATTGCGGGGGTAGGGGAGACCCAGTACTTC
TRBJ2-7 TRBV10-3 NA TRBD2 CAIMGSGIPSYEQYF TGTGCCATCATGGGTAGCGGGATACCCTCCTACGAGCAGTACTTC
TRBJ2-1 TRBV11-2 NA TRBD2 CASSLGFWTSGYNEQFF TGTGCCAGCAGCTTAGGTTTTTGGACTAGCGGGTACAATGAGCAGTTCTTC
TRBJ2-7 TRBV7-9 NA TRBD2 CASSSSRIGTSGSYEQYF TGTGCCAGCAGCTCATCCAGGATCGGGACTAGCGGTTCCTACGAGCAGTACTTC
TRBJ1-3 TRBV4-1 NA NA CASSQESYLGNTIYF TGCGCCAGCAGCCAAGAATCCTACCTCGGAAACACCATATATTTT
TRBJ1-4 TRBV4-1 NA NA CASSAPGSTNEKLFF TGCGCCAGCAGCGCCCCGGGGTCAACTAATGAAAAACTGTTTTTT
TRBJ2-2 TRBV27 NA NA CASKVGDIGELFF TGTGCCAGCAAGGTGGGGGACATCGGGGAGCTGTTTTTT
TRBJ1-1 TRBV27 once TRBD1 CASRTVQGMNTEAFF TGTGCCAGCAGGACCGTACAGGGGATGAACACTGAAGCTTTCTTT
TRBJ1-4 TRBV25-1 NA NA CASSEYQASNEKLFF TGTGCCAGCAGTGAATACCAGGCTTCTAATGAAAAACTGTTTTTT
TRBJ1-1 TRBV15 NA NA CATSRRGTGEAFF TGTGCCACCAGCAGGCGGGGGACGGGTGAAGCTTTCTTT
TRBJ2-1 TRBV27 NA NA CASSPDLAYNEQFF TGTGCCAGCAGCCCGGACTTGGCCTACAATGAGCAGTTCTTC
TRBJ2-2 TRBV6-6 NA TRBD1 CASRRTQGAGELFF TGTGCCAGCAGGCGTACACAGGGGGCCGGGGAGCTGTTTTTT
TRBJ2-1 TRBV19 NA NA CASKVDWSSYNEQFF TGTGCCAGTAAGGTGGACTGGAGCTCCTACAATGAGCAGTTCTTC
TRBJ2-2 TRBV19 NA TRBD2 CASRMASGNTGELFF TGTGCCAGTAGGATGGCTAGCGGAAACACCGGGGAGCTGTTTTTT
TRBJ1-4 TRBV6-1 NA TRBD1 CASSEALGGQGGEKLFF TGTGCCAGCAGTGAAGCCCTTGGGGGACAGGGAGGTGAAAAACTGTTTTTT
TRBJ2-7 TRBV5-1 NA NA CASSSALAEQYF TGCGCCAGCAGCTCCGCCTTGGCCGAGCAGTACTTC
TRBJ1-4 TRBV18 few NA CASSPGSETNEKLFF TGTGCCAGCTCACCAGGGAGCGAAACTAATGAAAAACTGTTTTTT
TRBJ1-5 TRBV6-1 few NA CASSDYQPQHF TGTGCCAGCAGTGACTACCAGCCCCAGCATTTT
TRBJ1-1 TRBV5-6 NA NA CASSNQGIRTEAFF TGTGCCAGCAGCAATCAGGGAATCAGAACTGAAGCTTTCTTT
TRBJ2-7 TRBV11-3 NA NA CASSFLPTGYEQYF TGTGCCAGCAGCTTTCTCCCGACGGGTTACGAGCAGTACTTC
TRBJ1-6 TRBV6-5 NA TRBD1 CASSYSVRGMAPLHF TGTGCCAGCAGTTACTCGGTCAGGGGGATGGCACCCCTCCACTTT
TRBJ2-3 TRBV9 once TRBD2 CASSIAGVSTDTQYF TGTGCCAGCAGCATAGCGGGAGTATCAACAGATACGCAGTATTTT
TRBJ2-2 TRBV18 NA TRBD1 CASSPRTGGRTGELFF TGTGCCAGCTCACCCCGGACAGGGGGCCGAACCGGGGAGCTGTTTTTT
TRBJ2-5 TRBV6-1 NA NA CASSENRRYNF TGTGCCAGCAGTGAGAACAGACGGTACAACTTC
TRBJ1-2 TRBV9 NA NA CASSPDRNYGYTF TGTGCCAGCAGCCCAGACAGAAACTATGGCTACACCTTC